The 32 T cell receptor beta chains in this list originate from one sample, sequenced in a study of T cell repertoires in aging, cancer and after chemotherapy. Rearranged V-D-J TRB sequences were amplified with a mixed TRB-A/B primer pool. TCRdb re-called the multiplex PCR reads with MiXCR, one entry per CDR3 protein. The sample lists 9,100 or so distinct CDR3 sequences, around 25% occurring once. TCR beta rearrangements were amplified from peripheral blood genomic DNA. Sequencing was carried out using blood. The receptors were gathered from a human donor with a blood cancer.

By sample share, this clonotype is medium-sized (0.01 to 0.1%). V usage is TRBV6-8 and J usage is TRBJ2-1; 10 bases match TRBD2. The germline gives CDR1 MNHGY, CDR2 SAAAGT. With 2 bases clipped from V and 7 bases from J, the junction kept 11 bases outside the gene matches. The length of the CDR3 is 17 residues. This CDR3 is CASSYRTLAGVLNEQFF. CDR3 sequence (DNA): TGTGCCAGCAGTTACCGTACCCTAGCGGGAGTATTAAATGAGCAGTTCTTC.

As for this clonotype: One junction end disagrees with the germline gene, perhaps due to a read error. The chain links TRBV5-6 to TRBJ1-1; 9 bases match TRBD1. CDR3 length: 12 residues. The germline V gene has CDR1 SGHDT and CDR2 YYEEEE. This CDR3 reads CVSSLDRGEAFF. CDR3 in DNA: TGTGTCAGCAGCTTGGACAGGGGTGAAGCTTTCTTT. The full variable domain, with the rest looked up from reference TRBV5-6 and TRBJ1-1, is DAGVTQSPTHLIKTRGQQVTLRCSPKSGHDTVSWYQQALGQGPQFIFQYYEEEERQRGNFPDRFSGHQFPNYSSELNVNALLLGDSALYLCVSSLDRGEAFFGQGTRLTVV.

By share of the sample, this clonotype is medium-sized. V is TRBV30 and J is TRBJ2-3; D unclear. Germline values: CDR1 GTSNPN, CDR2 SVGIG (reference sequence). The V and J ends lost 1 base and 4 bases respectively, with 9 bases between them. This CDR3 has 13 amino acids. The CDR3 DNA sequence: TGTGCCTGGAGTGGGGATGGCGCAGATACGCAGTATTTT. It specifies CAWSGDGADTQYF.

This clonotype was counted between two and nine times. This chain uses TRBV5-8 with TRBJ2-1; 10 positions agree with TRBD1. The CDR3 has 16 residues. In germline, CDR1 is SGHTS, CDR2 YDEGEE. V was pared by 0 bases and J by 2 bases, with 2 bases of the junction left unmatched. The CDR3 spells CASSLGDRGAYNEQFF. The CDR3 region has the DNA TGTGCCAGCAGCTTGGGGGACAGGGGTGCCTACAATGAGCAGTTCTTC.

This clonotype was counted only a few times. J is TRBJ2-2 and V is TRBV5-1; 7 bases are shared with TRBD1. The germline gives CDR1 SGHRS, CDR2 YFSETQ. Trimming at V came to 4 bases and at J to 3 bases, leaving 6 bases not matched to a gene. This CDR3 has 15 residues. As DNA, the CDR3 is TGCGCCAGCAGCCCCGGGACAGCTTACACCGGGGAGCTGTTTTTT. Translating gives CASSPGTAYTGELFF.

Relative to its sample, this clonotype is medium-sized (0.01 to 0.1%). CDR3 amino acids: CSAEKQMNTEAFF. The DNA for the CDR3 is TGCAGCGCAGAAAAACAGATGAACACTGAAGCTTTCTTT. The chain combines TRBV29-1 with TRBJ1-1, with D uncertain. CDR3 length: 13 residues. The germline V gene encodes CDR1 SQVTM and CDR2 ANQGSEA. Trimming removed 7 bases at V and 0 bases at J, with 12 bases between.

This clonotype is medium-sized (0.01 to 0.1%) in the sample. CDR3 DNA sequence: TGTGCCAGCAGCGGACTAGCGGGGAATCCGAACACCGGGGAGCTGTTTTTT. Translating it yields CASSGLAGNPNTGELFF. The J gene is TRBJ2-2, the V gene TRBV27; 12 bases are shared with TRBD2. The CDR3 runs to 17 residues. V trimming: 6 bases; J trimming: 0 bases; junction bases outside the gene matches: 5. Germline V CDR1 and CDR2: MNHEY, SMNVEV (reference sequence).

V and J are TRBV9 and TRBJ2-2, with D unresolved. Trimming took off 6 bases at V and 0 bases at J, with 6 bases between the two ends. CDR3 length: 13 amino acids. Germline lookup yields CDR1 SGDLS and CDR2 YYNGEE. The CDR3 DNA is TGTGCCAGCACCCCAGCGAACACCGGGGAGCTGTTTTTT. Encoded protein: CASTPANTGELFF. Together with reference TRBV9 and TRBJ2-2, the CDR3 gives the full variable domain: DSGVTQTPKHLITATGQRVTLRCSPRSGDLSVYWYQQSLDQGLQFLIQYYNGEERAKGNILERFSAQQFPDLHSELNLSSLELGDSALYFCASTPANTGELFFGEGSRLTVL.

This clonotype counts as medium-sized. The chain's CDR3 is CASSPSRTSGPTGELFF. CDR3 nucleotide sequence: TGTGCCAGCAGCCCGTCAAGGACTAGCGGACCAACCGGGGAGCTGTTTTTT. The chain combines TRBV13 with TRBJ2-2; 10 bases match TRBD2. Germline CDR1 and CDR2: PRHDT and FYEKMQ (reference sequence). This CDR3 has 17 residues. With 5 bases clipped from V and 5 bases from J, the junction kept 11 bases outside the gene matches. The full variable domain, rest sourced from reference TRBV13 and TRBJ2-2, is AAGVIQSPRHLIKEKRETATLKCYPIPRHDTVYWYQQGPGQDPQFLISFYEKMQSDKGSIPDRFSAQQFSDYHSELNMSSLELGDSALYFCASSPSRTSGPTGELFFGEGSRLTVL.

By frequency in the sample, this clonotype is medium-sized. The rearrangement joins TRBV30 to TRBJ2-5; 8 bases map to TRBD1. Germline-derived CDR1 and CDR2 are GTSNPN and SVGIG (reference sequence). The CDR3 is 12 amino acids. Trimming removed 5 bases from V and 5 bases from J; junction bases left unmatched: 4. CDR3 DNA sequence: TGTGCCTGGGACAGGGGTGAGGAGACCCAGTACTTC. As protein: CAWDRGEETQYF.

This chain joins TRBV20-1 and TRBJ2-5; 7 bases align to TRBD2. The CDR3 contains 13 residues. Unmatched junction bases numbered 3, after V lost 3 bases and J lost 2 bases. CDR1 is DFQATT and CDR2 is SNEGSKA in the germline V gene (reference sequence). CDR3 nucleotide sequence: TGCAGTGCTAGGGGCGGGAGTCAAGAGACCCAGTACTTC. It codes for CSARGGSQETQYF.

This clonotype is medium-sized in the sample. This sequence joins TRBV12-3 or TRBV12-4 and TRBJ2-3, with 8 bases that match TRBD2. The CDR3 is made up of 14 amino acids. The V gene end was trimmed by 2 bases and the J gene end by 9 bases; junction bases not matched to a gene: 7. This CDR3 reads CASSLFGTSTTQYF. The CDR3 nucleotides read TGTGCCAGCAGTTTATTCGGGACTAGTACGACGCAGTATTTT.

Within the sample, this clonotype is medium-sized. The gene calls are TRBV27 and TRBJ2-7; TRBD2 is a possible D gene (6 bases). The V end lost 3 bases, the J end lost 3 bases, and 9 bases lay between the germline ends. There are 13 residues in the CDR3. CDR1 and CDR2 from the germline V gene are MNHEY and SMNVEV (reference sequence). CDR3 sequence (DNA): TGTGCCAGCAGTTTCTCGGGGGTCTACGAGCAGTACTTC. This translates into CASSFSGVYEQYF.

This clonotype was recorded a few times. This chain connects TRBV7-2 to TRBJ1-3; D gene unclear. Per germline, CDR1 SGHTA and CDR2 FQGNSA. This CDR3 is 11 amino acids long. V lost 5 bases to trimming and J lost 4 bases, with 3 bases between them. The CDR3, as DNA: TGTGCCAGCAGCAACGGAAACACCATATATTTT. It translates to CASSNGNTIYF.

The sample holds a few counts of this clonotype. J is TRBJ2-1 and V is TRBV6-2 or TRBV6-3, with 7 nucleotides matching TRBD2. The CDR3 consists of 13 residues. J was trimmed by 7 bases and V by 6 bases; bases with no gene match: 6. Germline V gene sequence: CDR1 MNHEY, CDR2 SVGEGT. This chain's CDR3 is CASRGGGGNEQFF. The CDR3 DNA is TGTGCCAGCAGGGGGGGGGGGGGGAATGAGCAGTTCTTC.

This clonotype is termed medium-sized. This chain uses TRBV27 with TRBJ1-1; a possible D gene is TRBD1 (6 bases). V shed 4 bases and J shed 1 base, with 10 bases lying between them. Germline V gene lookup returns CDR1 MNHEY and CDR2 SMNVEV (reference sequence). The CDR3 spans 14 residues. For the CDR3, the DNA is TGTGCCAGCAGTTCAGGGGCCACGAACACTGAAGCTTTCTTT. Translated: CASSSGATNTEAFF.

This clonotype counts as medium-sized (0.01 to 0.1%). The rearrangement joins TRBV6-5 to TRBJ1-2, with unresolved D. Germline V gene data show CDR1 as MNHEY and CDR2 as SVGAGI. The CDR3 has 13 amino acids. Trimming stripped 2 bases from V and 3 bases from J, with 7 bases between. In DNA, the CDR3 is TGTGCCAGCAGTTACAGGGCCCACTATGGCTACACCTTC. This translates into CASSYRAHYGYTF.

V and J are TRBV6-2 or TRBV6-3 and TRBJ1-1; D gene unclear. Germline V gene data show CDR1 as MNHEY and CDR2 as SVGEGT. This CDR3 has 13 residues. V dropped 2 bases and J dropped 1 base, with 5 bases sitting between them. The CDR3 spells CASSYGPNTEAFF. In nucleotides, the CDR3 is TGTGCCAGCAGTTACGGACCGAACACTGAAGCTTTCTTT.

Relative to its sample, this clonotype is medium-sized. The chain employs TRBV27 and TRBJ1-5; D may be TRBD1 (5 bases). CDR1 is MNHEY and CDR2 is SMNVEV in the germline V gene (reference sequence). V was clipped by 3 bases and J by 6 bases, with 9 bases between them. This CDR3 has 13 residues. CDR3 loop: CASSFGGTQPQHF. CDR3 DNA: TGTGCCAGCAGTTTCGGTGGGACTCAGCCCCAGCATTTT.

The chain uses TRBV7-9 and TRBJ2-1; D assignment may be TRBD1 or TRBD2 (5 bases each). Trimming removed 1 base at V and 5 bases at J, with 21 bases between. The CDR3 length is 18 residues. Germline V gene lookup returns CDR1 SEHNR and CDR2 FQNEAQ (reference sequence). CDR3 nucleotides: TGTGCCAGCAGCTTAGGCCCCCCCCGGGGACGCGGAGACAATGAGCAGTTCTTC. Encoded protein: CASSLGPPRGRGDNEQFF.

In this sample, this clonotype is medium-sized. The J gene is TRBJ2-5, the V gene TRBV30; D may be TRBD2 (6 bases). Germline V lookup: CDR1 GTSNPN, CDR2 SVGIG (reference sequence). This CDR3 region has 16 residues. Trimming cost V 0 bases and J 1 base, with 15 bases left between them. The CDR3, as DNA: TGTGCCTGGAGTGTAAGGCGGGGAGGTGTCCAAGAGACCCAGTACTTC. This translates into CAWSVRRGGVQETQYF.

This clonotype rates as medium-sized. The V gene is TRBV13, the J gene TRBJ2-6; 7 nucleotides agree with TRBD1. The CDR3 extends over 15 amino acids. CDR1 is PRHDT, CDR2 FYEKMQ, per germline (reference sequence). V lost 4 bases and J lost 2; bases outside the gene matches: 2. CDR3: CASSSDRAGANVLTF. The CDR3 DNA is TGTGCCAGCAGCTCAGACAGGGCTGGGGCCAACGTCCTGACTTTC. The variable domain in full, completed from reference TRBV13 and TRBJ2-6, reads AAGVIQSPRHLIKEKRETATLKCYPIPRHDTVYWYQQGPGQDPQFLISFYEKMQSDKGSIPDRFSAQQFSDYHSELNMSSLELGDSALYFCASSSDRAGANVLTFGAGSRLTVL.

Many counts were recorded for this clonotype. The CDR3 region is CASSILGLKETGELFF. The CDR3 nucleotides read TGTGCCAGTAGTATTTTGGGACTAAAAGAGACCGGGGAGCTGTTTTTT. This rearrangement joins TRBV19 to TRBJ2-2; TRBD2 agrees at 7 bases. CDR1 and CDR2 (germline): LNHDA, SQIVND (reference sequence). V gave up 3 bases and J gave up 5 bases; unmatched junction bases: 9. The CDR3 has 16 amino acids. Using reference TRBV19 and TRBJ2-2 for the parts outside the CDR3, the full variable domain is DGGITQSPKYLFRKEGQNVTLSCEQNLNHDAMYWYRQDPGQGLRLIYYSQIVNDFQKGDIAEGYSVSREKKESFPLTVTSAQKNPTAFYLCASSILGLKETGELFFGEGSRLTVL.

This chain links TRBV11-2 with TRBJ2-1, with 8 positions matching TRBD2. The length of the CDR3 is 17 residues. V gave up 0 bases and J gave up 3 bases; unmatched junction bases: 7. Germline CDR1 reads SGHAT; CDR2 reads FQNNGV. CDR3 amino acids: CASSLEVGTSVYNEQFF. The CDR3 DNA is TGTGCCAGCAGCTTAGAGGTAGGGACTAGTGTCTACAATGAGCAGTTCTTC.

This clonotype is medium-sized in the sample. CDR3 sequence: CASSATGALGLYEQYF. The CDR3 DNA reads TGTGCCAGCAGTGCCACAGGGGCTCTAGGCTTGTACGAGCAGTACTTC. The rearrangement uses TRBV6-1 and TRBJ2-7; 7 bases agree with TRBD1. This CDR3 contains 16 residues. V was pared by 4 bases and J by 4 bases, with 13 bases of the junction left unmatched. Germline lookup yields CDR1 MNHNS and CDR2 SASEGT.

This clonotype is termed medium-sized (0.01 to 0.1%). The V call is TRBV12-3 or TRBV12-4, the J call TRBJ2-7; 7 nucleotides match TRBD1. This CDR3 spans 17 amino acids. Trimming at V came to 4 bases and at J to 2 bases, leaving 14 bases not matched to a gene. DNA of the CDR3: TGTGCCAGCAGTTCACCACTGACAGGGCCGCCAACCTACGAGCAGTACTTC. It translates to CASSSPLTGPPTYEQYF.

A few counts support this clonotype. The chain joins TRBV7-9 to TRBJ1-6; maybe TRBD1 (6 bases). The V end lost 4 bases, the J end lost 5 bases, and 18 bases lay between the germline ends. The V gene's germline CDR1 is SEHNR and CDR2 FQNEAQ (reference sequence). The CDR3 totals 17 residues. The CDR3 loop reads CASSYKDWGANNSPLHF. DNA for the CDR3: TGTGCCAGCAGCTACAAAGACTGGGGGGCTAATAATTCACCCCTCCACTTT.

In its sample, this clonotype is medium-sized. J is TRBJ1-1 and V is TRBV11-1, with D hard to call. V dropped 3 bases and J dropped 1 base, with 18 bases sitting between them. Germline V lookup: CDR1 SGHAT, CDR2 FQDESV (reference sequence). The CDR3 runs to 17 residues. The DNA of the CDR3 is TGTGCCAGCAGCTTGGCGATAGGAGCCAGCCAGAACACTGAAGCTTTCTTT. Translated, it gives CASSLAIGASQNTEAFF.

The V gene is TRBV20-1, the J gene TRBJ2-3, with D tentatively TRBD2 (6 bases). Looked up from germline, CDR1 is DFQATT and CDR2 is SNEGSKA (reference sequence). The ends were cut back, 5 bases at V and 2 bases at J, with 11 bases in the middle. This CDR3 region has 13 residues. The CDR3 loop reads CSAYAGFTDTQYF. The CDR3 DNA reads as TGCAGTGCTTACGCGGGATTCACAGATACGCAGTATTTT.

By share, this clonotype ranks as medium-sized. The CDR3 DNA reads as TGTGCCAGCAGTGAGAGATGGGGCGAGTGGGCAGATACGCAGTATTTT. Translation gives CASSERWGEWADTQYF. This rearrangement joins TRBV6-1 to TRBJ2-3, with D tentatively TRBD1 (5 bases). The germline CDR1 and CDR2 sequences are MNHNS and SASEGT. Trimming pared 3 bases from V and 4 bases from J, leaving 17 bases between. There are 16 residues in the CDR3.

This rearrangement joins TRBV6-5 to TRBJ1-1; D is ambiguous. The CDR3 covers 16 residues. Deletions cut 1 base from V and 1 base from J, with 13 bases between. Per the germline V gene, CDR1 is MNHEY and CDR2 is SVGAGI. The CDR3 DNA is TGTGCCAGCAGTTACTTGACGCGGGGAGGGAACACTGAAGCTTTCTTT. Translation: CASSYLTRGGNTEAFF.

The rearrangement joins TRBV14 to TRBJ1-6; perhaps TRBD1 as D (6 bases). Germline V gene sequence: CDR1 SGHDN, CDR2 FVKESK. CDR3 size: 19 residues. Trimming shortened V by 0 bases and J by 6 bases, and 21 bases separated the two germline ends. The CDR3 is CASSQDYLFGGRCNSPLHF. The DNA of the CDR3 is TGTGCCAGCAGCCAAGACTACCTGTTTGGGGGGCGGTGTAATTCACCCCTCCACTTT.